The clone carrying this T cell receptor (beta chain) was picked up a small number of times. The antigen is unknown. TCRdb called the RT-PCR reads again in MiXCR, with one record for every CDR3 protein. Here the sample spans about 780,000 distinct CDR3 sequences, roughly 18% being singletons. The source of the sample is a study of response to subunit inactivated influenza vaccine. Germline-derived CDR1 and CDR2 are SQVTM and ANQGSEA. The CDR3 is made up of 14 amino acids. V dropped 8 bases and J dropped 4 bases, with 19 bases sitting between them. Study-wide points: The authors offered the suggestion that each seasonal influenza vaccination recruits few new T cells.

The rearrangement joins TRBV29-1 to TRBJ2-3, with a weak D call TRBD2 (6 bases). The receptor was isolated from a man aged 45-60 years who received an inactivated influenza vaccine. Sequences were derived from PBMCs from blood, sampled less than 6 days after vaccination. As DNA, the CDR3 is TGCAGCTCCTCGAAGGAGGGCCACGCAGATACGCAGTATTTT. This sequence encodes CSSSKEGHADTQYF.